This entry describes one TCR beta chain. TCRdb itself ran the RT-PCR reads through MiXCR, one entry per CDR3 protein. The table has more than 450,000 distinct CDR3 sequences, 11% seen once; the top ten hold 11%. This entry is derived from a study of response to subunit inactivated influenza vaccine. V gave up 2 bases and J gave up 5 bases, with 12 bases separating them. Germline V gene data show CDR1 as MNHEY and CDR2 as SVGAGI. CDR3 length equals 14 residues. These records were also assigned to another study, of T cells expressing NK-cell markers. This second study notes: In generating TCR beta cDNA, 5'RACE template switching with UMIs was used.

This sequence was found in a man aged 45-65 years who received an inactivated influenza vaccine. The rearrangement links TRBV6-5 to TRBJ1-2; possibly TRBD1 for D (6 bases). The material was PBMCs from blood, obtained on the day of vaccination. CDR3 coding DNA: TGTGCCAGCAGTTACAACAGGGTTGGGTATGGCTACACCTTC. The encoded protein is CASSYNRVGYGYTF.